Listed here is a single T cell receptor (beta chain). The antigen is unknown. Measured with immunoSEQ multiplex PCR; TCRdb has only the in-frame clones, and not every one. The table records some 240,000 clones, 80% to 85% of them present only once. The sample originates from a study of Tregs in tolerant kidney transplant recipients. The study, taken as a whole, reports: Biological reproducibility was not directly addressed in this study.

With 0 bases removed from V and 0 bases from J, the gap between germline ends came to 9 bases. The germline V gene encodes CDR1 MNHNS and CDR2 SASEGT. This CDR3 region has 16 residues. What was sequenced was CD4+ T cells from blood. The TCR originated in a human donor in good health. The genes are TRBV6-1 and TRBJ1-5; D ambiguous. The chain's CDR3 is CASSEARMYSNQPQHF. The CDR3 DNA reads TGTGCCAGCAGTGAAGCTAGGATGTATAGCAATCAGCCCCAGCATTTT.